A single sample is the source of the 19 T cell receptor beta chains below, sequenced in a study of blood T cells in healthy people across ages. Then a second PCR, running roughly 6 to 12 cycles, was carried out with a sample-barcoded 5' primer and a J-beta primer mix. A single record per CDR3 protein comes from TCRdb applying MiXCR to the 5' RACE reads. Of about 800,000 distinct CDR3 sequences in the sample, 20% to 25% were seen once. This sample was also put to use in a study of T cells of mothers and their children.

Specimen: blood. These receptors were obtained from a boy between 5 and 17 years old in good health.

The V and J genes are TRBV29-1 and TRBJ1-5; no clear D gene. The CDR3 contains 13 residues. Germline CDR1 reads SQVTM; CDR2 reads ANQGSEA. Between the trimmed V and J ends, which lost 7 bases and 4 bases, there was a span of 14 bases. The CDR3 coding sequence is TGCAGCGCGAGACCGGGAGCTAATCAGCCCCAGCATTTT. Translation gives CSARPGANQPQHF. Variable domain in full (rest from reference TRBV29-1 and TRBJ1-5): SAVISQKPSRDICQRGTSLTIQCQVDSQVTMMFWYRQQPGQSLTLIATANQGSEATYESGFVIDKFPISRPNLTFSTLTVSNMSPEDSSIYLCSARPGANQPQHFGDGTRLSIL.

In nucleotides, the CDR3 is TGTGCCAGCAGTTACTCCGGTAGGGAATTGGACGAGCAGTACTTC. This sequence encodes CASSYSGRELDEQYF. The V gene is TRBV6-2 or TRBV6-3, the J gene TRBJ2-5; D remains ambiguous. Matching the DNA end better, TRBJ2-7 makes the J call doubtful. This CDR3 is built from 15 residues. Germline assignment: CDR1 MNHEY and CDR2 SVGEGT.

This clonotype was picked up a small number of times. This rearrangement joins TRBV20-1 to TRBJ2-2; a weak D match, TRBD2 (5 bases). The CDR3 has 15 residues. From germline, CDR1 is DFQATT and CDR2 SNEGSKA (reference sequence). Trimming left V 0 bases short and J 1 base short, with 9 bases between. The CDR3 sequence is CSARDTGRNTGELFF. For the CDR3, the DNA is TGCAGTGCTAGAGATACGGGGAGGAACACCGGGGAGCTGTTTTTT.

This clonotype was observed a handful of times. The V and J genes are TRBV12-3 or TRBV12-4 and TRBJ2-3; no firm D call. The CDR3 runs 11 residues. The ends were cut back, 1 base at V and 10 bases at J, with 6 bases in the middle. CDR3 nucleotide sequence: TGTGCCAGCAGTTTAGGGTTGTCGCAGTATTTT. Protein product: CASSLGLSQYF.

Regarding this clonotype: A single base separates this from a much larger clone, so it may be a read error. The chain combines TRBV12-3 or TRBV12-4 with TRBJ2-3; D remains ambiguous. CDR3 size: 13 residues. The V gene lost 3 bases and the J gene lost 2 bases, with 6 bases spanning the gap. The CDR3 spells CASSFQDTDTQYF. The CDR3 bases are TGTGCCAGCAGTTTCCAGGACACAGATACGCAGTATTTT.

The V call is TRBV20-1, the J call TRBJ1-4; D is perhaps TRBD1 (5 bases). This CDR3 is built from 13 residues. The germline V gene has CDR1 DFQATT and CDR2 SNEGSKA (reference sequence). V was clipped by 6 bases and J by 4 bases, with 12 bases between them. The CDR3 reads CSAPGRRNEKLFF. The CDR3 region has the DNA TGCAGTGCCCCGGGACGGCGTAATGAAAAACTGTTTTTT.

In this sample, this clonotype turned up a few times. V and J are TRBV3-1 and TRBJ1-4, with D hard to call. V lost 0 bases, J lost 7 bases, and 9 bases lay in between. CDR3 length equals 14 residues. Germline lookup yields CDR1 LGHDT and CDR2 YNNKEL (reference sequence). The CDR3 DNA reads TGTGCCAGCAGCCAAGAACTGTTAAGTGAAAAACTGTTTTTT. Translated, it gives CASSQELLSEKLFF.

The chain has TRBV5-1 and TRBJ2-7, with D unclear. The CDR3 covers 13 residues. V was shortened by 7 bases and J by 0 bases, with 11 bases between the two germline ends. From germline, CDR1 is SGHRS and CDR2 YFSETQ. CDR3 amino acids: CASGPQSSYEQYF. CDR3 in DNA: TGCGCCAGCGGGCCCCAGTCCTCCTACGAGCAGTACTTC.

This chain links TRBV20-1 with TRBJ1-6; 9 nucleotides line up with TRBD1. V was clipped by 6 bases and J by 10 bases; unmatched bases: 7. Germline V gene sequence: CDR1 DFQATT, CDR2 SNEGSKA (reference sequence). The CDR3 length is 13 residues. DNA for the CDR3: TGCAGTGCCCGACAGGGGGGAGGGTCACCCCTCCACTTT. As protein: CSARQGGGSPLHF.

This clonotype showed up just a few times. V and J are TRBV12-3 or TRBV12-4 and TRBJ2-5; TRBD1 matches at 8 bases. The J call may be mistaken, given a closer DNA end match to TRBJ2-7. This CDR3 has 15 residues. The CDR3 DNA follows: TGTGCCAGCAGTTTAAGGACAGGGATCAACTACGAGCAGTACTTC. It is translated as CASSLRTGINYEQYF.

The rearrangement joins TRBV4-1 to TRBJ2-5; a weak D match, TRBD1 (6 bases). TRBJ2-1 matches the DNA end more closely, so the J call is doubtful. The CDR3 consists of 12 residues. Germline CDR1 reads MGHRA; CDR2 reads YSYEKL. Written as DNA, the CDR3 is TGCGCCAGCAGCCAAGTCGTTGGGGGCCAGTTCTTC. Protein: CASSQVVGGQFF.

V usage is TRBV5-6 and J usage is TRBJ2-7; weak D call: TRBD1 (6 bases). The CDR3 is 16 amino acids. Trimming cost V 1 base and J 4 bases, with 18 bases left between them. Germline CDR1 is SGHDT and CDR2 is YYEEEE. The CDR3 DNA sequence: TGTGCCAGCAGCTTGTTAGACCGGGACAATGAATACGAGCAGTACTTC. It translates to CASSLLDRDNEYEQYF.

The chain combines TRBV5-5 with TRBJ1-2; D unclear. V lost 4 bases and J 4 bases, leaving 14 bases between the germline ends. The CDR3 covers 14 residues. CDR1 SGHKS and CDR2 YYEKEE come from the germline V gene (reference sequence). Written as DNA, the CDR3 is TGTGCCAGCAGCCCGGGGTCCCGAGGCTATGGCTACACCTTC. This sequence encodes CASSPGSRGYGYTF.

The rearrangement joins TRBV20-1 to TRBJ1-1; 7 bases map to TRBD1. The CDR3 runs to 12 residues. Germline CDR1 and CDR2: DFQATT and SNEGSKA (reference sequence). As DNA, the CDR3 is TGCGGGGAACAGGGGTCGAACACTGAAGCTTTCTTT. This translates into CGEQGSNTEAFF.

This clonotype appeared a few times. The genes are TRBV6-2 or TRBV6-3 and TRBJ2-5; D perhaps matches TRBD1 (6 bases). Deletions cut 8 bases from V and 6 bases from J, with 13 bases between. Germline CDR1 reads MNHEY; CDR2 reads SVGEGT. The CDR3 is 12 amino acids. The CDR3: CASGTGIQTQYF. CDR3 nucleotide sequence: TGTGCCAGCGGAACAGGGATACAGACCCAGTACTTC.

This clonotype was detected only a few times. The chain carries TRBV6-4 and TRBJ2-1, with D perhaps TRBD2 (5 bases). From germline, CDR1 is MRHNA and CDR2 SNTAGT. This CDR3 spans 15 amino acids. V was trimmed by 4 bases and J by 6 bases, leaving 16 bases between them. CDR3 residues: CASSGRVPGSNEQFF. The CDR3 DNA reads as TGTGCCAGCAGTGGTCGGGTCCCGGGGAGCAATGAGCAGTTCTTC.

V gene TRBV28 combines with J gene TRBJ2-5; D gene ambiguous. CDR3 length equals 14 residues. CDR1 is MDHEN and CDR2 is SYDVKM in the germline V gene. V lost 6 bases to trimming and J lost 0 bases, with 11 bases between them. The DNA of the CDR3 is TGTGCCAGCAGCTTTAGTCAGAACCAAGAGACCCAGTACTTC. Residues: CASSFSQNQETQYF.

This clonotype was seen once. The chain links TRBV29-1 to TRBJ1-2, with TRBD1 as a possible D gene (5 bases). From germline, CDR1 is SQVTM and CDR2 ANQGSEA. Deletions cut 5 bases from V and 5 bases from J, with 24 bases between. This CDR3 is 16 amino acids long. The DNA of the CDR3 is TGCAGCGTTCCCGGGACCCCTGGGGCCAGGCCTTATGGCTACACCTTC. This sequence encodes CSVPGTPGARPYGYTF.

The chain uses TRBV24-1 and TRBJ2-2, with 7 bases matching TRBD1. The CDR3 totals 16 residues. From germline, CDR1 is KGHDR and CDR2 SFDVKD. The V gene end was trimmed by 4 bases and the J gene end by 1 base; junction bases not matched to a gene: 5. CDR3 protein: CATSDQRTGNTGELFF. CDR3 DNA sequence: TGTGCCACCAGTGACCAACGGACAGGGAACACCGGGGAGCTGTTTTTT.